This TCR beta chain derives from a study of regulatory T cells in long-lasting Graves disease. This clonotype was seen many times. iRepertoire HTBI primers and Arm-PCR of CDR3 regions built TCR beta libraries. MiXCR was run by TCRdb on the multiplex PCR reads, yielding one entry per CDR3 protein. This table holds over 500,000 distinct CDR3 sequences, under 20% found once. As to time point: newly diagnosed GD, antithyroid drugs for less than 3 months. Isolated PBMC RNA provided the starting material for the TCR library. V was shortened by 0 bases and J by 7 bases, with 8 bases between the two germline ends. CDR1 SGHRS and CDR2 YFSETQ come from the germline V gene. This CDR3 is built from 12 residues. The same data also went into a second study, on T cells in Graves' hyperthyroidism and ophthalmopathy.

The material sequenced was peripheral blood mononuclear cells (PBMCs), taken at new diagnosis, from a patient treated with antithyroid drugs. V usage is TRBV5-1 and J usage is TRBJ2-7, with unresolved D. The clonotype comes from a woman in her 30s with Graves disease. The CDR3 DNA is TGCGCCAGCAGCTTGGATATTGGGGAGCAGTACTTC. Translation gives CASSLDIGEQYF.